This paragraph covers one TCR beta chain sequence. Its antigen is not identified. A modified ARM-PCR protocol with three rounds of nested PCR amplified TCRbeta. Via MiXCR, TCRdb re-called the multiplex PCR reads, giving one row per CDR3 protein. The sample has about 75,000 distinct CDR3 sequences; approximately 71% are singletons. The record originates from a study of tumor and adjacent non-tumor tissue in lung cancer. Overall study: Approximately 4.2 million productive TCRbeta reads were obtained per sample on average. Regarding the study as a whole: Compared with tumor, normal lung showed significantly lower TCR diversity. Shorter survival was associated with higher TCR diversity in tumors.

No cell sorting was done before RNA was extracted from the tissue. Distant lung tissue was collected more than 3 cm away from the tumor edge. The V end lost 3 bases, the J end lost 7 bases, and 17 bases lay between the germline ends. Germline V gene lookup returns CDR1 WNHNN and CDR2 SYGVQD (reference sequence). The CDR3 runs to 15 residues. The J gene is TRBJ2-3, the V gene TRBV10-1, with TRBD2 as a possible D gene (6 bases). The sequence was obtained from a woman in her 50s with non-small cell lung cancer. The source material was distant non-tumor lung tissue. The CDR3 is CASSEGDFSAYTQYF. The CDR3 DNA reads TGCGCCAGCAGTGAAGGGGACTTCAGCGCATATACGCAGTATTTT.